The T cell receptor (beta chain) described here comes from a study of blood T cell repertoires in COVID-19. Study information: Acute and convalescent COVID-19 specimens originated in the United States, Italy and Spain. T cells, B-cell-depleted T cells, or PBMCs supplied cDNA or gDNA.

Original processing methods: Amplification of reference gene primers provided the estimated nucleated cell counts. Sequenced by immunoSEQ multiplex PCR; TCRdb stores in-frame clones only, minus some. V, J and clone size are taken as reported in that table, and D and trimming were inferred from the DNA itself. The data contain around 250,000 clones, 89% of them singletons. The CDR3 is 10 amino acids. Germline-derived CDR1 and CDR2 are SEHNR and FQNEAQ (reference sequence). V was cut by 5 bases and J by 11 bases, with 6 bases left in between. The rearrangement uses TRBV7-9 and TRBJ2-2; no clear D. The receptor comes from a woman between 35 and 50 years old who had recovered from COVID-19. The material sequenced was peripheral blood. The CDR3 region has the DNA TGTGCCAGCAGCCTCACTGAGCTGTTTTTT. Translation: CASSLTELFF.